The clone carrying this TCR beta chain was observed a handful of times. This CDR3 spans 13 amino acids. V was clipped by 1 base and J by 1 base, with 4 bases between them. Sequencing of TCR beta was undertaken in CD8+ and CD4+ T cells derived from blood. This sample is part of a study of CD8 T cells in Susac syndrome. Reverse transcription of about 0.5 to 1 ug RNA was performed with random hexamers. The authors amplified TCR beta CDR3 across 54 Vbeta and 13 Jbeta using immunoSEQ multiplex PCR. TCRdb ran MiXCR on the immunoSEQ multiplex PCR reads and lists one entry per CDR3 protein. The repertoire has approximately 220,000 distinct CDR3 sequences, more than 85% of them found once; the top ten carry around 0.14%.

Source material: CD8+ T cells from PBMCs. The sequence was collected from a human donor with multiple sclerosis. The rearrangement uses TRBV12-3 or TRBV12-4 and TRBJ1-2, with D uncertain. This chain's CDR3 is CASSLVGNYGYTF. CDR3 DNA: TGTGCCAGCAGTTTAGTGGGTAACTATGGCTACACCTTC.